These 23 T cell receptor beta chains were sequenced from one sample in a study of beta chain features in type 1 diabetes. Sequenced material consisted of expressed TCRB transcripts (all of the isolated RNA was reverse transcribed). Method: immunoSEQ multiplex PCR; TCRdb's copy keeps in-frame clones and lacks some. The sample carries over 700,000 clones, roughly 15% recorded once. The sequencing sample was made of naive CD4+ T cells from blood. Receptor source: a woman aged 18 to 35 in good health.

This clone came up a few times. This chain links TRBV5-4 with TRBJ1-2; no clear D. CDR3 length equals 12 residues. Germline V CDR1 and CDR2: SGHNT, YYREEE (reference sequence). The CDR3 region is CALGREANGYTF. CDR3 DNA sequence: TGTGCTCTGGGGAGGGAAGCAAATGGCTACACCTTC. Looking up the rest from reference TRBV5-4 and TRBJ1-2 gives the full variable domain: ETGVTQSPTHLIKTRGQQVTLRCSSQSGHNTVSWYQQALGQGPQFIFQYYREEENGRGNFPPRFSGLQFPNYSSELNVNALELDDSALYLCALGREANGYTFGSGTRLTVV.

This sequence joins TRBV7-3 and TRBJ2-2; D may be TRBD1 (7 bases). This CDR3 has 14 residues. The germline CDR1 and CDR2 sequences are SGHTA and FQGTGA. Trimming shortened V by 5 bases and J by 4 bases, and 11 bases separated the two germline ends. The CDR3 DNA reads TGTGCCAGCAGCGGAGGGACAGCCACCGGGGAGCTGTTTTTT. The encoded protein is CASSGGTATGELFF.

The chain is built from TRBV5-1 and TRBJ2-2; 10 positions agree with TRBD2. V gave up 7 bases and J gave up 8 bases; unmatched junction bases: 11. The CDR3 is made up of 15 amino acids. Germline CDR1 reads SGHRS; CDR2 reads YFSETQ. The chain's CDR3 is CASSSGSWPGGELFF. Here the CDR3 DNA reads TGCGCCAGCTCTAGCGGGAGTTGGCCGGGTGGGGAGCTGTTTTTT.

The chain has TRBV27 and TRBJ2-3, with 7 bases identical to TRBD2. Germline V gene data show CDR1 as MNHEY and CDR2 as SMNVEV (reference sequence). This CDR3 has 17 residues. J lost 0 bases, V lost 2 bases, and 8 bases had no gene match. The CDR3 sequence: CASSLGPSSGSTDTQYF. The CDR3 coding sequence is TGTGCCAGCAGTTTAGGTCCGTCTAGCGGCAGCACAGATACGCAGTATTTT.

This chain links TRBV18 with TRBJ2-5; D unresolved. From germline, CDR1 is KGHSH and CDR2 LQKENI. CDR3 length equals 15 residues. With 4 bases removed from V and 4 bases from J, the gap between germline ends came to 16 bases. The CDR3 spells CASSLNTQGGETQYF. The CDR3 DNA is TGTGCCAGCTCACTTAACACTCAAGGTGGAGAGACCCAGTACTTC.

CDR3: CATSRDVGTRYNQPQHF. As DNA, the CDR3 is TGTGCCACCAGCAGAGATGTCGGGACAAGGTACAATCAGCCCCAGCATTTT. The chain is built from TRBV15 and TRBJ1-5; TRBD1 might be the D (6 bases). Germline V CDR1 and CDR2: LNHNV, YYDKDF (reference sequence). With 0 bases removed from V and 3 bases from J, the gap between germline ends came to 15 bases. The CDR3 has 17 amino acids.

This clone showed up just a few times. Other DNA sequences in the sample encode the same CDR3. J is TRBJ2-7 and V is TRBV10-3; 8 positions match TRBD1. In germline, CDR1 is ENHRY, CDR2 SYGVKD. CDR3 length: 14 amino acids. V lost 3 bases, J lost 0 bases, and 1 base stayed unmatched. The CDR3 here is CAISEGTGSYEQYF. The DNA for the CDR3 is TGTGCCATCAGTGAAGGGACAGGCTCCTACGAGCAGTACTTC.

Of note for this clone: The same CDR3 is also encoded by other DNA sequences in this sample. The chain uses TRBV2 and TRBJ2-5; D is tentatively TRBD1 or TRBD2 (5 bases each). There are 12 residues in the CDR3. The V gene lost 5 bases and the J gene lost 2 bases, with 6 bases spanning the gap. Germline loops: CDR1 SNHLY, CDR2 FYNNEI. In nucleotides, the CDR3 is TGTGCCAGCAGTTGGGGGCAAGAGACCCAGTACTTC. Encoded protein: CASSWGQETQYF. The full variable domain, with the rest looked up from reference TRBV2 and TRBJ2-5, is EPEVTQTPSHQVTQMGQEVILRCVPISNHLYFYWYRQILGQKVEFLVSFYNNEISEKSEIFDDQFSVERPDGSNFTLKIRSTKLEDSAMYFCASSWGQETQYFGPGTRLLVL.

V and J are TRBV4-2 and TRBJ1-5; D gene uncertain. V was pared by 4 bases and J by 3 bases, with 10 bases between. The germline V gene has CDR1 LGHNA and CDR2 YNFKEQ. There are 14 residues in the CDR3. As DNA, the CDR3 is TGTGCCAGCAGCCCGGGGAGTTACAATCAGCCCCAGCATTTT. It specifies CASSPGSYNQPQHF.

The V gene is TRBV9, the J gene TRBJ2-2, with D tentatively TRBD1 (5 bases). V lost 4 bases and J lost 5, with 12 bases in between. Per the germline V gene, CDR1 is SGDLS and CDR2 is YYNGEE. This CDR3 contains 14 residues. The CDR3 sequence: CASSPQPGTGELFF. The CDR3 bases are TGTGCCAGCAGCCCTCAACCAGGGACCGGGGAGCTGTTTTTT.

A word on this clone: The sample contains more than one DNA sequence encoding this CDR3. The chain is built from TRBV5-1 and TRBJ2-3; no clear D gene. V dropped 0 bases and J dropped 1 base, with 3 bases sitting between them. Germline V lookup: CDR1 SGHRS, CDR2 YFSETQ. The CDR3 totals 13 residues. CDR3 amino acids: CASSLGGTDTQYF. CDR3 coding DNA: TGCGCCAGCAGCTTGGGCGGCACAGATACGCAGTATTTT.

This clone was seen more than once but under ten times. The rearrangement links TRBV7-3 to TRBJ2-6; D not certain. The CDR3 is 15 amino acids. CDR1 is SGHTA, CDR2 FQGTGA, per germline. V lost 3 bases and J 5 bases, leaving 11 bases between the germline ends. CDR3 DNA: TGTGCCAGCAGCTTGAGTGGTTATAGGGCCAACGTCCTGACTTTC. This codes for CASSLSGYRANVLTF.

This clone has more than one count but fewer than ten. The J gene is TRBJ2-3, the V gene TRBV18; 7 nucleotides line up with TRBD2. This CDR3 is built from 16 residues. Germline V gene lookup returns CDR1 KGHSH and CDR2 LQKENI. Trimming cost V 4 bases and J 2 bases; bases outside gene matches: 9. The CDR3 DNA reads TGTGCCAGCTCACGGTATCGGGGGGAATCCACAGATACGCAGTATTTT. As protein: CASSRYRGESTDTQYF.

This clone has only a few counts. The rearrangement uses TRBV2 and TRBJ2-5; unclear D gene. Trimming removed 7 bases from V and 4 bases from J, with 16 bases in between. CDR1 is SNHLY and CDR2 is FYNNEI in the germline V gene. CDR3 size: 14 residues. The CDR3 DNA reads TGTGCCAGCACTGCGAGGAACTTAAGAGAGACCCAGTACTTC. Its translation: CASTARNLRETQYF. The full variable domain, completed using reference TRBV2 and TRBJ2-5, is EPEVTQTPSHQVTQMGQEVILRCVPISNHLYFYWYRQILGQKVEFLVSFYNNEISEKSEIFDDQFSVERPDGSNFTLKIRSTKLEDSAMYFCASTARNLRETQYFGPGTRLLVL.

The CDR3, as DNA: TGTGCCAGAAGACTGTACACCGGGGAGCTGTTTTTT. Translated, it gives CARRLYTGELFF. The chain joins TRBV5-3 to TRBJ2-2; D remains ambiguous. TRBV5-3 is marked as an open reading frame, function uncertain. V gave up 5 bases and J gave up 3 bases, with 5 bases separating them. CDR3 length equals 12 residues.

The chain combines TRBV11-2 with TRBJ2-1; 9 bases agree with TRBD2. CDR1 SGHAT and CDR2 FQNNGV come from the germline V gene. V shed 1 base and J 10 bases; nucleotides not matched to a gene: 8. The CDR3 covers 15 residues. CDR3 region: CASSLGLAGSREQFF. CDR3 in DNA: TGTGCCAGCAGCTTAGGGCTAGCGGGAAGCCGGGAGCAGTTCTTC.

For this clone: The junction shows a germline mismatch at one end, possibly a read error. CDR3 region: CASSEGLRTGSYEQHF. The CDR3 DNA is TGTGCCAGCAGTGAAGGGCTCAGGACAGGGTCGTACGAGCAGCACTTC. The chain has TRBV2 and TRBJ2-7; 8 nucleotides line up with TRBD1. The CDR3 is made up of 16 amino acids. The germline gives CDR1 SNHLY, CDR2 FYNNEI. The whole variable domain, remainder taken from reference TRBV2 and TRBJ2-7, is EPEVTQTPSHQVTQMGQEVILRCVPISNHLYFYWYRQILGQKVEFLVSFYNNEISEKSEIFDDQFSVERPDGSNFTLKIRSTKLEDSAMYFCASSEGLRTGSYEQHFGPGTRLTVT.

This clone was seen more than once but under ten times. The J gene is TRBJ2-2, the V gene TRBV9, with unresolved D. V was pared by 4 bases and J by 0 bases, with 7 bases between. The CDR3 runs to 14 residues. In germline, CDR1 is SGDLS, CDR2 YYNGEE. CDR3 sequence reads: CASSPRSNTGELFF. The CDR3 DNA reads as TGTGCCAGCAGCCCCCGTTCGAACACCGGGGAGCTGTTTTTT. Complete variable domain (other parts from reference TRBV9 and TRBJ2-2): DSGVTQTPKHLITATGQRVTLRCSPRSGDLSVYWYQQSLDQGLQFLIQYYNGEERAKGNILERFSAQQFPDLHSELNLSSLELGDSALYFCASSPRSNTGELFFGEGSRLTVL.

On this clone: Other DNA sequences in this specimen translate into the identical CDR3. This chain uses TRBV6-5 with TRBJ2-7, with TRBD2 matching over 9 bases. V was clipped by 3 bases and J by 2 bases; unmatched bases: 2. In germline, CDR1 is MNHEY, CDR2 SVGAGI. The CDR3 is 14 residues long. Here the CDR3 DNA reads TGTGCCAGCAGTTATAGCGGGAGAACCTACGAGCAGTACTTC. Its translation: CASSYSGRTYEQYF.

This chain uses TRBV13 with TRBJ2-1; D is possibly TRBD1 or TRBD2 (5 bases each). V gave up 10 bases and J gave up 1 base, with 20 bases separating them. There are 16 residues in the CDR3. Germline-derived CDR1 and CDR2 are PRHDT and FYEKMQ (reference sequence). DNA of the CDR3: TGTGCCACCTCACCAGGGCGGGTAGGATCCTACAATGAGCAGTTCTTC. It codes for CATSPGRVGSYNEQFF.

Only a few counts were recorded for this clone. CDR3 nucleotide sequence: TGTGCCAGCAGTTCTTTTAGCGCTACCTACAATGAGCAGTTCTTC. Residues: CASSSFSATYNEQFF. V gene TRBV7-3 combines with J gene TRBJ2-1, with a tentative D call TRBD2 (5 bases). The CDR3 is 15 residues long. The germline gives CDR1 SGHTA, CDR2 FQGTGA. V dropped 6 bases and J dropped 2 bases, with 14 bases sitting between them.

The rearrangement uses TRBV15 and TRBJ2-1, with D uncertain. Trimming removed 1 base from V and 7 bases from J, with 11 bases in between. CDR3 length: 14 amino acids. Per germline, CDR1 LNHNV and CDR2 YYDKDF (reference sequence). The DNA of the CDR3 is TGTGCCACCAGCAGAGCAAACGACGATAATGAGCAGTTCTTC. It specifies CATSRANDDNEQFF. Supplemented by reference TRBV15 and TRBJ2-1, the full variable domain reads DAMVIQNPRYQVTQFGKPVTLSCSQTLNHNVMYWYQQKSSQAPKLLFHYYDKDFNNEADTPDNFQSRRPNTSFCFLDIRSPGLGDTAMYLCATSRANDDNEQFFGPGTRLTVL.

The gene calls are TRBV7-9 and TRBJ2-3, with D tentatively TRBD2 (5 bases). The CDR3 has 17 residues. Germline assignment: CDR1 SEHNR and CDR2 FQNEAQ (reference sequence). V lost 2 bases and J 0 bases, leaving 15 bases between the germline ends. The CDR3 loop reads CASSLSGSVTSTDTQYF. CDR3 nucleotides: TGTGCCAGCAGCTTATCTGGTAGCGTGACTAGCACAGATACGCAGTATTTT.